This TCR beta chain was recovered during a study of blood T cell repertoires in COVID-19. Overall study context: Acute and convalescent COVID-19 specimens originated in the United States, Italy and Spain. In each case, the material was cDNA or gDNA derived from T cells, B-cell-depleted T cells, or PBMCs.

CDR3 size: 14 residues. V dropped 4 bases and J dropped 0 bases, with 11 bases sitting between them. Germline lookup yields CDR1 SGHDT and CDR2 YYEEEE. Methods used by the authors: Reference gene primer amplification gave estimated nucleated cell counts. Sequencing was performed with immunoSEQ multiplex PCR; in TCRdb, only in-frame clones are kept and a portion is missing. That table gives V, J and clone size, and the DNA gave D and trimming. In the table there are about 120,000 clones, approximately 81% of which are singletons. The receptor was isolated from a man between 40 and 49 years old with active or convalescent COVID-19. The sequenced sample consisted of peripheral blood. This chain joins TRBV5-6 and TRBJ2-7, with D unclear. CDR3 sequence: CASSPSVNSYEQYF. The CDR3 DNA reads TGTGCCAGCAGCCCTTCGGTAAACTCCTACGAGCAGTACTTC.